This note documents a single T cell receptor (beta chain) sequence. The antigen is unknown. Germline lookup yields CDR1 LNHDA and CDR2 SQIVND (reference sequence). V was clipped by 4 bases and J by 4 bases; unmatched bases: 12. CDR3 size: 17 residues. The sample belongs to a study of cytomegalovirus exposure and HLA in healthy donors. Study at large: Among the 398 donors who were genotyped, roughly 85% fell in the genetic ancestry cluster that is associated with self-reported Caucasian donors.

Study results and caveats: CMV serostatus was the only recorded immune exposure for donors. The classifier reportedly diagnosed cytomegalovirus status with high specificity and sensitivity.

Though nominally healthy at sampling, donors likely had unrecorded immune exposures. PCR was performed using 60 Vbeta and 13 Jbeta primers. Clones were sequenced by immunoSEQ multiplex PCR, and TCRdb holds only the in-frame ones, with some missing. The sample consists of about 180,000 clones, around 80% of them appearing once. The TCR originated in a woman aged 55-75 years in good health and CMV-seropositive. Sequenced material: PBMCs. This chain uses TRBV19 with TRBJ2-5, with 10 bases lining up with TRBD2. CDR3 DNA: TGTGCCAGTAGTAAGGTTAGCGGGGGGCAGGGACGAGAGACCCAGTACTTC. Its translation: CASSKVSGGQGRETQYF.